The rows below give T cell receptor beta chains drawn from one sample of a study of blood T cells in healthy people across ages. TCRdb re-called the 5' RACE reads with MiXCR, one entry per CDR3 protein. The sample lists roughly 680,000 distinct CDR3 sequences; 40% to 65% were seen once. Sequences were obtained from blood. These receptors all come from a woman at least 80 years old in good health. CDR3s leave out the opening cysteine and the closing phenylalanine or tryptophan. The D gene is left open where the match is weak.

v_call | d_call | cdr3_aa
TRBV5-1 | - | ASSLVASSQETQY
TRBV9 | - | ARSVTEDPDTQY
TRBV12-3/TRBV12-4 | - | ASTPVDRTYVQY
TRBV20-1 | - | SARDLGQDFYEQY
TRBV20-1 | - | SARDLRTASYEQY
TRBV5-6 | - | ASSLIAGGGYNEQF
TRBV5-1 | TRBD1 | ASSFDRGNIQY
TRBV25-1 | TRBD1 | AGSAHRGAYEQY
TRBV20-1 | - | SASDWDDSYEQY
TRBV5-5 | - | ASVWGVAEAYEQY
TRBV4-2 | - | ASSQARGSDTQY
TRBV9 | - | ASSVVGQSGETQY
TRBV3-1 | - | ASSQDGALAIYEQY
TRBV5-1 | - | ASSGPQRAEAF
TRBV29-1 | - | SVEVGGGLREQF
TRBV9 | TRBD2 | ASTLSASGGPNEQF
TRBV10-3 | TRBD1 | AISPGTESYEQY
TRBV7-2 | TRBD1 | ASSLAYRTGQDEQY
TRBV11-2 | - | ASSLGAGGYT
TRBV2 | - | ASSEERAGRETQY
TRBV2 | TRBD1 | ASRIKGQGEPYEQY
TRBV5-6 | - | ASSAGQLLDGYT
TRBV5-1 | TRBD1 | ASSLSRDRGRDSPLH
TRBV6-1 | - | ASSESRSGEETQY
TRBV7-2 | TRBD2 | ASSVHGGSVAYEQY
TRBV7-9 | TRBD1 | ASSPSGTGEKLF
TRBV12-3/TRBV12-4 | - | ASSLVVQQSEAF
TRBV9 | - | ASSVAAMNTGELF
TRBV9 | - | ASSASGALQETQY
TRBV5-1 | - | ASSWVSAMNTEAF
TRBV5-5 | TRBD2 | ASSWYGRSTDTQY
TRBV7-3 | TRBD2 | ASSYRGDYNEQF
TRBV28 | - | ASSPWGGEGEQY
TRBV20-1 | TRBD2 | SAPILAGMGSEQY
TRBV27 | TRBD2 | ASSLAGVRNNEQF
TRBV4-1 | - | ASRRGSEAF
TRBV12-3/TRBV12-4 | - | ASSPGAGTTDTQY
TRBV5-1 | - | ASSPWAGNEQY
TRBV25-1 | - | ASSESTANSYNEQF
TRBV11-2 | TRBD1 | ASSNTGASTDTQY
TRBV20-1 | - | SARGLPLTGGYEQF
TRBV12-3/TRBV12-4 | TRBD2 | ASSLGTSGKGEQY
TRBV12-3/TRBV12-4 | - | ASMSGNTIY
TRBV29-1 | - | SVGAGASSTDTQY
TRBV15 | - | ATSGYNSPLH
TRBV6-5 | TRBD1 | ASGQGDGYT